These T cell receptor beta chains were read from a single sample in a study of control samples from healthy donors and cancer patients. Assay used: immunoSEQ multiplex PCR; TCRdb lists only in-frame clones, some missing. The table shows some 95,000 clones, with around nine tenths occurring only once. Sequencing input: blood. Receptors originate from a man aged 30-40 years in good health. The CDR3 runs from the conserved cysteine through the conserved F or W. The order of the fields is clone size, V gene, J gene, D gene, CDR3 DNA, CDR3 protein. D genes are given only for firm matches. Size is stated for part of the rows, as once, few or many counts, or as a class when the clone is expanded.

clone_size: -; v_call: TRBV4-1; j_call: TRBJ2-7; d_call: -; cdr3_nt: TGCGCCAGCAGCCAAGGGCTAATCGGGGGGCGCTACGAGCAGTACTTC; cdr3_aa: CASSQGLIGGRYEQYF
clone_size: -; v_call: TRBV7-2; j_call: TRBJ2-7; d_call: -; cdr3_nt: TGTGCCAGCAGCTTAACCCCACCTTACGAGCAGTACTTC; cdr3_aa: CASSLTPPYEQYF
clone_size: -; v_call: TRBV11-2; j_call: TRBJ2-1; d_call: TRBD1; cdr3_nt: TGTGCCAGCAAGAGCGGTGGACAGGGGGCAATTGAGCAGTTCTTC; cdr3_aa: CASKSGGQGAIEQFF
clone_size: -; v_call: TRBV5-1; j_call: TRBJ1-3; d_call: -; cdr3_nt: TGCGCCAGCAGCAGTCAGGACAGAAGCTCTGGAAACACCATATATTTT; cdr3_aa: CASSSQDRSSGNTIYF
clone_size: -; v_call: TRBV11-3; j_call: TRBJ2-5; d_call: TRBD2; cdr3_nt: TGTGCCAGCAGCCAGGGACTAGCGGGAGAAGAGACCCAGTACTTC; cdr3_aa: CASSQGLAGEETQYF
clone_size: -; v_call: TRBV30; j_call: TRBJ2-1; d_call: TRBD2; cdr3_nt: TGTGCCTGGACCGTCGGGCGGGAGAGCAATGAGCAGTTCTTC; cdr3_aa: CAWTVGRESNEQFF
clone_size: -; v_call: TRBV7-6; j_call: TRBJ2-3; d_call: TRBD2; cdr3_nt: TGTGCCAGCAGCTTAGGCGGGGGACCAAACTCACCAGATACGCAGTATTTT; cdr3_aa: CASSLGGGPNSPDTQYF
clone_size: -; v_call: TRBV3-1/TRBV3-2; j_call: TRBJ2-7; d_call: -; cdr3_nt: TGTGCCAGCAGCCCAGAAGGTCGCGAGCAGTACTTC; cdr3_aa: CASSPEGREQYF
clone_size: -; v_call: TRBV6-2/TRBV6-3; j_call: TRBJ1-4; d_call: -; cdr3_nt: TGTGCCAGCAGTTTTGCCGGGGCTAATGAAAAACTGTTTTTT; cdr3_aa: CASSFAGANEKLFF
clone_size: -; v_call: TRBV2; j_call: TRBJ1-5; d_call: TRBD1; cdr3_nt: TGTGCCAGCACATTCTCTGACAGGGCCTTTAGCAATCAGCCCCAGCATTTT; cdr3_aa: CASTFSDRAFSNQPQHF
clone_size: -; v_call: TRBV24-1; j_call: TRBJ1-2; d_call: TRBD1; cdr3_nt: TGTGCCACCAGTGATCCAACGACAGGGGCCTATGGCTACACCTTC; cdr3_aa: CATSDPTTGAYGYTF
clone_size: -; v_call: TRBV19; j_call: TRBJ1-4; d_call: -; cdr3_nt: TGTGCCAGCGCAATAGGGGGATGGGAATCTGAAAAACTGTTTTTT; cdr3_aa: CASAIGGWESEKLFF
clone_size: -; v_call: TRBV29-1; j_call: TRBJ1-1; d_call: -; cdr3_nt: TGCAGCGTCGTTAAGGGACTATCCCCTGAAGCTTTCTTT; cdr3_aa: CSVVKGLSPEAFF
clone_size: -; v_call: TRBV25-1; j_call: TRBJ2-2; d_call: -; cdr3_nt: TGTGCCAGCAGTGAGACAGGCGCGAACACCGGGGAGCTGTTTTTT; cdr3_aa: CASSETGANTGELFF
clone_size: -; v_call: TRBV6-2/TRBV6-3; j_call: TRBJ1-1; d_call: -; cdr3_nt: TGTGCCAGCAGTTACTCCACAGGGATCACTGAAGCTTTCTTT; cdr3_aa: CASSYSTGITEAFF
clone_size: few; v_call: TRBV9; j_call: TRBJ1-6; d_call: -; cdr3_nt: TGTGCCAGCAGCGTAGGGCCAGGTAGAGAACCCCTCCACTTT; cdr3_aa: CASSVGPGREPLHF
clone_size: -; v_call: TRBV12-3/TRBV12-4; j_call: TRBJ2-6; d_call: -; cdr3_nt: TGTGCCAGCAGAGAGGGACGGAACGTCCTGACTTTC; cdr3_aa: CASREGRNVLTF